What follows are 3 T cell receptor beta chains derived from one specimen sequenced in a study of blood T cells in healthy people across ages. For the second PCR, which ran for about 6 to 12 cycles, a sample-barcoded 5' primer and a J-beta primer mix were used. TCRdb redid the calling of the 5' RACE reads with MiXCR, one entry per CDR3 protein. Of more than 450,000 distinct CDR3 sequences listed, around a quarter are singletons. The sample was also reused in another study, on T cells of mothers and their children.

The sequenced sample consisted of blood. These receptors were taken from a boy between 2 and 10 years old in good health.

Comment on this clonotype: The CDR3 ends on some other residue instead of the conserved phenylalanine or tryptophan, so this is likely a read error. V usage is TRBV4-2 and J usage is TRBJ1-2; D is possibly TRBD1 (6 bases). The CDR3 is made up of 14 amino acids. Trimming left V 1 base short and J 7 bases short, with 13 bases between. Germline CDR1 LGHNA, CDR2 YNFKEQ. In DNA form, the CDR3 reads TGTGCCAGCAGCCAAGCAGGGCAGGGGAGTGGCTACACCCTC. It translates to CASSQAGQGSGYTL.

The table lists this clonotype with a few counts. The V gene is TRBV12-3 or TRBV12-4, the J gene TRBJ1-6, with 7 bases that match TRBD1. The ends lost 8 bases at V and 9 bases at J; junction bases unmatched: 4. This CDR3 comprises 12 residues. The CDR3 nucleotides are TGTGCCAGCCGGGCAGGGGGTTCACCCCTCCACTTT. This sequence encodes CASRAGGSPLHF.

This rearrangement joins TRBV5-1 to TRBJ1-4, with D tentatively TRBD1 (5 bases). The CDR3 loop spans 15 amino acids. Germline V gene sequence: CDR1 SGHRS, CDR2 YFSETQ. The V end lost 4 bases, the J end lost 6 bases, and 16 bases lay between the germline ends. The DNA of the CDR3 is TGCGCCAGCAGCCCCGGACCTGGGGCGGATGAAAAACTGTTTTTT. This gives the protein CASSPGPGADEKLFF.